This entry is about one TCR beta chain. No antigen is known for it. Losses at the gene ends were 2 bases for V and 2 bases for J; bases not matched to a gene: 4. Per the germline V gene, CDR1 is MGHRA and CDR2 is YSYEKL. The CDR3 runs to 15 residues. This sample is part of a study of blood T cells in healthy people across ages. Through a sample-barcoded 5' primer and a J-beta primer mix, a second PCR was run for roughly 7 to 11 cycles. Every cDNA molecule carried a tag from a template-switch adaptor bearing 12 random nucleotides. TCRdb itself ran the 5' RACE reads through MiXCR, one entry per CDR3 protein. Of 550,000 to 650,000 distinct CDR3 sequences in the sample, 25% to 35% were seen once. Total RNA amounts of at least 6 micrograms were extracted per sample. Study results and caveats: Long-lived donors had more naive CD4+ cells and higher diversity than aged donors. There was a strong correlation between TCR beta diversity and naive T cell percentage.

The receptor was derived from a woman at least 80 years old in good health. The chain carries TRBV4-1 and TRBJ2-3, with TRBD2 matching over 7 bases. The specimen was blood. CDR3 protein: CASSQLAALTDTQYF. The CDR3 region has the DNA TGCGCCAGCAGCCAACTAGCGGCCCTCACAGATACGCAGTATTTT.